These 11 T cell receptor beta chains were sequenced from one sample in a study of human CD8 memory T cell subsets. Progenitor exhausted-like CD8+ memory cells (TPEX) were CCR7+ PD-1+ TIGIT+. Researchers made TCR beta libraries via UMI-labeled 5' RACE. TCRdb reprocessed the 5' RACE reads and stores each CDR3 protein as one record, lacking DNA. The table lists approximately 10,000 distinct CDR3 sequences, with 15% to 20% in the top ten. Sequenced sample: CD8+ T cells from PBMCs. Receptors originate from a human donor in good health.

This chain uses TRBV6-5 with TRBJ1-4; TCRdb's D gene call, TRBD1, goes unchecked for lack of DNA. This CDR3 comprises 14 residues. Germline loops: CDR1 MNHEY, CDR2 SVGAGI. The CDR3: CASSPLDSNEKLFF.

The V and J genes are TRBV7-6 and TRBJ1-1; there is no DNA to check the TCRdb D call of TRBD1. This CDR3 spans 16 amino acids. Germline V gene data show CDR1 as SGHVS and CDR2 as FNYEAQ. This chain's CDR3 is CASSPGTGILVTEAFF. The complete variable domain, with remaining parts taken from reference TRBV7-6 and TRBJ1-1, reads GAGVSQSPRYKVTKRGQDVALRCDPISGHVSLYWYRQALGQGPEFLTYFNYEAQQDKSGLPNDRFSAERPEGSISTLTIQRTEQRDSAMYRCASSPGTGILVTEAFFGQGTRLTVV.

This chain links TRBV6-1 with TRBJ1-1. The CDR3 totals 12 residues. Germline values: CDR1 MNHNS, CDR2 SASEGT. CDR3 residues: CASRDKNTEAFF.

The chain is built from TRBV19 and TRBJ2-7. The CDR3 sequence is 13 residues long. CDR1 and CDR2 (germline): LNHDA, SQIVND (reference sequence). CDR3 loop: CATKDRSSYEQYF.

The rearrangement links TRBV6-5 to TRBJ2-1; the TRBD1 assignment by TCRdb is unverifiable without DNA. The CDR3 is 12 amino acids. Germline assignment: CDR1 MNHEY and CDR2 SVGAGI. The CDR3 sequence: CASTGAFNEQFF.

V is TRBV28 and J is TRBJ2-7; the D call of TRBD1 rests on TCRdb alone, since no DNA is present to check it. This CDR3 has 16 residues. Germline V gene sequence: CDR1 MDHEN, CDR2 SYDVKM. The CDR3 loop reads CASSLDGTGMAYEQYF.

This sequence joins TRBV7-2 and TRBJ1-4. This CDR3 is built from 14 residues. Germline CDR1 reads SGHTA; CDR2 reads FQGNSA. CDR3 sequence reads: CASSSLPKNEKLFF.

The chain recombines TRBV10-3 with TRBJ1-1; no DNA is available, so the TRBD1 call from TCRdb remains unchecked. Germline V CDR1 and CDR2: ENHRY, SYGVKD. The CDR3 is 15 residues long. The CDR3 protein is CAISDPGQANTEAFF.

The genes are TRBV2 and TRBJ2-2; there is no DNA to check the TCRdb D call of TRBD2. Per the germline V gene, CDR1 is SNHLY and CDR2 is FYNNEI. The CDR3 runs 17 residues. This CDR3 is CASSEGLAGANTGELFF. The full variable domain, completed using reference TRBV2 and TRBJ2-2, is EPEVTQTPSHQVTQMGQEVILRCVPISNHLYFYWYRQILGQKVEFLVSFYNNEISEKSEIFDDQFSVERPDGSNFTLKIRSTKLEDSAMYFCASSEGLAGANTGELFFGEGSRLTVL.

The chain employs TRBV7-9 and TRBJ2-2; TCRdb gives TRBD2 as the D gene, but with no DNA this cannot be confirmed. The CDR3 has 16 residues. From germline, CDR1 is SEHNR and CDR2 FQNEAQ (reference sequence). The chain's CDR3 is CASSSVTQRFPGELFF. Combining the CDR3 with reference TRBV7-9 and TRBJ2-2 gives the whole variable domain DTGVSQNPRHKITKRGQNVTFRCDPISEHNRLYWYRQTLGQGPEFLTYFQNEAQLEKSRLLSDRFSAERPKGSFSTLEIQRTEQGDSAMYLCASSSVTQRFPGELFFGEGSRLTVL.

The V call is TRBV12-3 or TRBV12-4, the J call TRBJ2-1; the D call of TRBD2 rests on TCRdb alone, since no DNA is present to check it. The CDR3 has 16 residues. CDR3 in amino acids: CASSPQPLGAYNEQFF.